Below, 10 T cell receptor beta chains from the same sample are listed, as sequenced in a study of cytomegalovirus exposure and HLA in healthy donors. With 60 Vbeta and 13 Jbeta primers, the PCR was carried out. The protocol was immunoSEQ multiplex PCR, while the TCRdb copy is restricted to in-frame clones and leaves out a portion. This table holds under 200,000 clones, around 72% found once. Sequenced input: PBMCs. Receptors were obtained from a man aged 50-59 years in good health and CMV-seronegative.

The chain employs TRBV28 and TRBJ2-2; 12 bases fit TRBD1. Trimming cost V 3 bases and J 6 bases; bases outside gene matches: 11. From germline, CDR1 is MDHEN and CDR2 SYDVKM. The CDR3 length is 18 residues. CDR3: CASSLSGQGALGAGELFF. CDR3 sequence (DNA): TGTGCCAGCAGTTTGTCGGGACAGGGGGCGCTAGGTGCCGGGGAGCTGTTTTTT.

This chain connects TRBV28 to TRBJ1-5; D ambiguous. The CDR3 is made up of 14 amino acids. The germline CDR1 and CDR2 sequences are MDHEN and SYDVKM. The V and J ends lost 5 bases and 0 bases respectively, with 8 bases between them. CDR3 sequence: CASSLGVSNQPQHF. CDR3 coding DNA: TGTGCCAGCAGTCTAGGCGTTAGCAATCAGCCCCAGCATTTT.

Note on this clone: This same CDR3 is encoded by further DNA sequences in the sample. CDR3 nucleotide sequence: TGTGCCAGCAGCCCATTGACAGGGGGTAATTCACCCCTCCACTTT. The encoded protein is CASSPLTGGNSPLHF. The V call is TRBV11-2, the J call TRBJ1-6; 9 nucleotides agree with TRBD1. V lost 5 bases and J lost 6; bases outside the gene matches: 5. Germline assignment: CDR1 SGHAT and CDR2 FQNNGV. The CDR3 sequence is 15 residues long.

The chain recombines TRBV19 with TRBJ2-3; 9 bases fit TRBD2. This CDR3 is built from 16 residues. Germline CDR1 LNHDA, CDR2 SQIVND (reference sequence). V lost 9 bases, J lost 6 bases, and 16 bases stayed unmatched. CDR3 nucleotides: TGTGCCAGCCAGGCTATTCGACTAGCGGAGATGGATACGCAGTATTTT. As protein: CASQAIRLAEMDTQYF.

The rearrangement joins TRBV2 to TRBJ1-1; tentative D call: TRBD1 (5 bases). Trimming removed 4 bases at V and 4 bases at J, with 16 bases between. The germline V gene encodes CDR1 SNHLY and CDR2 FYNNEI. The CDR3 is 15 amino acids. CDR3 amino acids: CASSVPLGGGTEAFF. As DNA, the CDR3 is TGTGCCAGCAGTGTTCCACTCGGGGGGGGCACTGAAGCTTTCTTT.

The V and J genes are TRBV7-2 and TRBJ2-3; tentative D call: TRBD1 (6 bases). The CDR3 has 15 amino acids. With 2 bases removed from V and 4 bases from J, the gap between germline ends came to 13 bases. Germline V gene sequence: CDR1 SGHTA, CDR2 FQGNSA. The CDR3 DNA reads TGTGCCAGCAGCTTAATAGGGGGTGGGGCAGATACGCAGTATTTT. This codes for CASSLIGGGADTQYF.

The chain recombines TRBV5-1 with TRBJ2-1; no clear D gene. Trimming took 0 bases from V and 12 from J, leaving 16 bases between them. The germline V gene has CDR1 SGHRS and CDR2 YFSETQ. The CDR3 has 14 amino acids. The CDR3 here is CASSLVEMVTGQFF. In nucleotides, the CDR3 is TGCGCCAGCAGCTTGGTAGAAATGGTTACGGGGCAGTTCTTC. Together with reference TRBV5-1 and TRBJ2-1, the CDR3 gives the full variable domain: KAGVTQTPRYLIKTRGQQVTLSCSPISGHRSVSWYQQTPGQGLQFLFEYFSETQRNKGNFPGRFSGRQFSNSRSEMNVSTLELGDSALYLCASSLVEMVTGQFFGPGTRLTVL.

The chain recombines TRBV4-3 with TRBJ2-3; 11 nucleotides agree with TRBD2. After removal of 2 bases from V and 0 bases from J, the junction contained 1 base not matched to a gene. The length of the CDR3 is 16 residues. CDR1 and CDR2 (germline): LGHNA, YSLEER. CDR3 loop: CASSQLAGGSTDTQYF. The CDR3 DNA follows: TGCGCCAGCAGCCAACTAGCGGGGGGTAGCACAGATACGCAGTATTTT.

Notes on this clone: Other nucleotide sequences from this sample produce the same CDR3. The chain employs TRBV6-5 and TRBJ2-1; perhaps TRBD2 as D (7 bases). Between the trimmed V and J ends, which lost 7 bases and 3 bases, there was a span of 16 bases. Germline V gene sequence: CDR1 MNHEY, CDR2 SVGAGI. The CDR3 length is 15 residues. The CDR3 DNA follows: TGTGCCAGCACTAAGGGGGGGGATCTCTACAATGAGCAGTTCTTC. Translation gives CASTKGGDLYNEQFF.

The J gene is TRBJ1-2, the V gene TRBV28; TRBD1 matches 7 bases. This CDR3 spans 15 amino acids. Germline V gene data show CDR1 as MDHEN and CDR2 as SYDVKM. With 3 bases clipped from V and 1 base from J, the junction kept 5 bases outside the gene matches. The CDR3 DNA reads as TGTGCCAGCAGTTTCTCGGCAGGGGGTAACTATGGCTACACCTTC. This sequence encodes CASSFSAGGNYGYTF.